Below, 9 T cell receptor beta chains from the same sample are listed, as sequenced in a study of T cells after yellow fever vaccination. TCRdb used MiXCR to reprocess the 5' RACE reads, holding one entry per CDR3 protein. The sample includes approximately 610,000 distinct CDR3 sequences, about a sixth of them seen just once. Sequences were derived from PBMCs, sampled more than 4 days after the first yellow fever vaccination. These receptors were collected from a man aged 18-30 years who received the YFV17D yellow fever vaccine.

This clonotype occurred a few times. The chain recombines TRBV4-2 with TRBJ2-2, with a tentative D call TRBD1 (6 bases). The length of the CDR3 is 16 residues. Germline V gene lookup returns CDR1 LGHNA and CDR2 YNFKEQ. Trimming removed 0 bases at V and 1 base at J, with 9 bases between. CDR3 in DNA: TGTGCCAGCAGCCAAGAGTTACAGGGGAACACCGGGGAGCTGTTTTTT. Amino acid sequence: CASSQELQGNTGELFF.

The chain couples TRBV6-6 to TRBJ2-1; D is ambiguous. This CDR3 region has 13 residues. V was pared by 2 bases and J by 6 bases, with 8 bases between. The V gene's germline CDR1 is MNHNY and CDR2 SVGAGI (reference sequence). CDR3 protein: CASSYGRANEQFF. The DNA of the CDR3 is TGTGCCAGCAGTTACGGCCGGGCCAATGAGCAGTTCTTC.

This clonotype appeared a few times. The chain joins TRBV27 to TRBJ2-2; unclear D gene. Germline V gene data show CDR1 as MNHEY and CDR2 as SMNVEV (reference sequence). The CDR3 has 14 residues. V was cut by 6 bases and J by 0 bases, with 8 bases left in between. In nucleotides, the CDR3 is TGTGCCAGCAGACTTGCCGCGAACACCGGGGAGCTGTTTTTT. Translated: CASRLAANTGELFF.

This clonotype turned up a few times. The chain has TRBV6-2 or TRBV6-3 and TRBJ2-7; 11 bases agree with TRBD1. Germline loops: CDR1 MNHEY, CDR2 SVGEGT. This CDR3 is built from 15 residues. With V trimmed by 4 bases and J by 6 bases, 8 bases remained unmatched. CDR3 nucleotide sequence: TGTGCCAGCAGTTCCACCGGGACAGGGGGAGGCGAGCAGTACTTC. It codes for CASSSTGTGGGEQYF.

The J gene is TRBJ1-2, the V gene TRBV7-9; D gene uncertain. Germline lookup yields CDR1 SEHNR and CDR2 FQNEAQ (reference sequence). Deletions cut 6 bases from V and 3 bases from J, with 14 bases between. The CDR3 has 14 residues. The CDR3 coding sequence is TGTGCCAGCAGTTCCCCCATCCGGGACTATGGCTACACCTTC. This gives the protein CASSSPIRDYGYTF.

A remark on this clonotype: Germline is not matched at one junction end, which may reflect a read error. The V call is TRBV24-1, the J call TRBJ2-5; possibly TRBD2 for D (6 bases). The CDR3 runs 16 residues. CDR1 and CDR2 from the germline V gene are KGHDR and SFDVKD. In DNA, the CDR3 is TGTGCCACCAGTGACTCCACATGGCGGGGCCAAGGGACCCAGTACTTC. Protein sequence: CATSDSTWRGQGTQYF.

This clonotype has only one observation. The rearrangement links TRBV5-1 to TRBJ2-2; D is perhaps TRBD2 (6 bases). V lost 2 bases and J lost 5, with 19 bases in between. CDR3 length: 17 residues. Germline CDR1 reads SGHRS; CDR2 reads YFSETQ. CDR3 in DNA: TGCGCCAGCAGCTTCCCCCGGGCAGGCGGAGGGACCGGGGAGCTGTTTTTT. Translating gives CASSFPRAGGGTGELFF.

This clonotype was detected only a few times. This chain uses TRBV5-1 with TRBJ1-2; D is unclear. The CDR3 spans 13 residues. Germline values: CDR1 SGHRS, CDR2 YFSETQ. Deletions cut 0 bases from V and 7 bases from J, with 10 bases between. The CDR3 DNA reads as TGCGCCAGCAGCTTGGACACAACCGTTGGCTACACCTTC. Its translation: CASSLDTTVGYTF.

The rearrangement links TRBV11-2 to TRBJ2-1; 7 bases line up with TRBD2. Germline assignment: CDR1 SGHAT and CDR2 FQNNGV. CDR3 length: 16 residues. Trimming took 5 bases from V and 5 from J; bases not matched to a gene: 12. CDR3 region: CASSHIPGLTNNEQFF. CDR3 sequence (DNA): TGTGCCAGCAGCCATATTCCGGGACTAACAAACAATGAGCAGTTCTTC.